What follows are 3 T cell receptor beta chains derived from one specimen sequenced in a study of a mutant IDH1 vaccine in newly diagnosed glioma (dated by TCRdb to the early 2020s). Preparation of the library involved the immunoSEQ multiplex PCR assay. TCRdb provides this immuneACCESS table in a form limited to in-frame rearrangements. Some clones are lacking; in checked studies, under half of them reflect an unresolved V gene, and why the rest are absent is not known. The sample table shows about 31,000 clones, and 81% are seen once. Approximately 15% of the sample lies in the top ten. This specimen's time point label, per the study, means: week 35, safety follow-up. Every vaccine dose consisted of 300 ug of a 20-mer mutant IDH1 peptide in Montanide, administered subcutaneously together with topical imiquimod. These receptors' targets are unknown. Sequencing was performed on PBMCs, taken from a glioma patient whose treatment included an IDH1 peptide vaccine. The source of these receptors is a man aged 30-40 years with glioma.

The gene calls are TRBV19 and TRBJ2-7; TRBD1 matches 9 bases. Germline V CDR1 and CDR2: LNHDA, SQIVND (reference sequence). The junction had 6 bases not matched to a gene; V was cut back by 5 bases and J by 4 bases. The CDR3 is 14 amino acids. The CDR3 bases are TGTGCCAGTAGTCCGGGACAGGGTGTATACGAGCAGTACTTC. Translation: CASSPGQGVYEQYF.

The sample holds a few counts of this clone. V gene TRBV29-1 combines with J gene TRBJ1-3; D ambiguous. Germline lookup yields CDR1 SQVTM and CDR2 ANQGSEA. V lost 4 bases to trimming and J lost 0 bases, with 4 bases between them. The CDR3 sequence is 12 residues long. CDR3: CSVVGSGNTIYF. CDR3 nucleotides: TGCAGCGTTGTGGGCTCTGGAAACACCATATATTTT.

This sequence joins TRBV5-1 and TRBJ1-2; D perhaps matches TRBD1 (6 bases). The CDR3 extends over 16 amino acids. V lost 4 bases and J lost 0, with 16 bases in between. Germline loops: CDR1 SGHRS, CDR2 YFSETQ. CDR3 DNA sequence: TGCGCCAGCAGCGGGCGAGCAGGGGAAGCTAACTATGGCTACACCTTC. As protein: CASSGRAGEANYGYTF.